The 3 T cell receptor beta chains in this list originate from one sample, sequenced in a study of cytomegalovirus exposure and HLA in healthy donors. Repertoires were generated with immunoSEQ multiplex PCR, while TCRdb's copy carries only in-frame clones and drops some. This sample has tens of thousands of clones, with just over 90% found just once. Sequencing input: PBMCs. The source is a woman between 18 and 29 years old in good health and CMV-seronegative.

Remarks on this clone: One end of the junction fails to match germline, which may point to a read error. This chain uses TRBV6-5 with TRBJ2-5; D possibly corresponds to TRBD1 (6 bases). The CDR3 consists of 15 residues. Per the germline V gene, CDR1 is MNHEY and CDR2 is SVGAGI. The CDR3 loop reads CASGYILRGLETQYF. DNA of the CDR3: TGTGCCAGCGGTTACATTCTCAGGGGTTTGGAGACCCAGTACTTC.

This chain joins TRBV27 and TRBJ1-2; the D gene is possibly TRBD1 (6 bases). CDR1 is MNHEY and CDR2 is SMNVEV in the germline V gene (reference sequence). This CDR3 spans 15 amino acids. The ends were cut back, 3 bases at V and 5 bases at J, with 16 bases in the middle. The CDR3 here is CASSFQQGGGYGYTF. In nucleotides, the CDR3 is TGTGCCAGCAGTTTTCAACAGGGCGGCGGTTATGGCTACACCTTC.

This sequence joins TRBV7-9 and TRBJ2-4, with D unresolved. V lost 5 bases and J 1 base, leaving 15 bases between the germline ends. The germline gives CDR1 SEHNR, CDR2 FQNEAQ (reference sequence). The CDR3 is 16 residues long. CDR3 loop: CASSPSVASAKNIQYF. CDR3 sequence (DNA): TGTGCCAGCAGCCCTTCCGTCGCGTCGGCCAAAAACATTCAGTACTTC.